Listed below are T cell receptor beta chains from one sample, sequenced in a study of blood T cell repertoires in COVID-19. Sequenced by immunoSEQ multiplex PCR; TCRdb stores in-frame clones only, minus some. This table holds about 150,000 clones, roughly 89% found once. Material: peripheral blood. Receptors originate from a man in his 60s with active or convalescent COVID-19. Both conserved end residues are part of each CDR3. D genes are given only for firm matches. Clone sizes are given selectively: once, few, many, or a class where the clone is expanded.

clone_size j_call d_call v_call cdr3_length cdr3_nt cdr3_aa
once TRBJ1-4 TRBD1 TRBV18 15 TGTGCCAGCTCACCAACGAGACAGGGGGATGAAAAACTGTTTTTT CASSPTRQGDEKLFF
NA TRBJ1-2 NA TRBV19 13 TGTGCCAGCACCGGGAGGGAGGGCTATGGCTACACCTTC CASTGREGYGYTF
NA TRBJ2-6 NA TRBV28 15 TGTGCCAGCGAAGGGGGAGGGGCTGGGGCCAACGTCCTGACTTTC CASEGGGAGANVLTF
once TRBJ2-7 NA TRBV28 12 TGTGCCAGCAGCCCCCGTCAGTTCGAGCAGTACTTC CASSPRQFEQYF
NA TRBJ2-6 NA TRBV12-3/TRBV12-4 13 TGTGCCAGCAGCTCCTCTGGGGCCAACGTCCTGACTTTC CASSSSGANVLTF
NA TRBJ2-5 NA TRBV5-1 13 TGCGCCAGCAGCTCCCCACCTTCGGGGACCCAGTACTTC CASSSPPSGTQYF
NA TRBJ2-3 TRBD1 TRBV24-1 15 TGTGCCACCAGTGATTGGACAGGGGGGACAGATACGCAGTATTTT CATSDWTGGTDTQYF
NA TRBJ2-4 TRBD2 TRBV23-1 16 TGCGCCAGCAGTCAATCTCGGGAGGGAGCCAAAAACATTCAGTACTTC CASSQSREGAKNIQYF
NA TRBJ1-4 NA TRBV5-1 13 TGCGCCAGCAGCTTGGCCCGTAATGAAAAACTGTTTTTT CASSLARNEKLFF
NA TRBJ2-5 NA TRBV19 15 TGTGCCAGTAGTACCGGAGCCCGGTTGCAAGAGACCCAGTACTTC CASSTGARLQETQYF
NA TRBJ2-5 TRBD2 TRBV4-2 15 TGTGCCAGCAGCCAAACTAGCGGGGGACAAGAGACCCAGTACTTC CASSQTSGGQETQYF
NA TRBJ1-2 NA TRBV7-2 14 TGTGCCAGCAGCTTAGATCCGAGGGACTATGGCTACACCTTC CASSLDPRDYGYTF
NA TRBJ2-7 NA TRBV10-2 12 TGCGCCAGCAGTGAGTCGTCAGATGAGCAGTACTTC CASSESSDEQYF
NA TRBJ2-1 NA TRBV6-5 16 TGTGCCAGCAGTTACTCGAGCTGGGGGCAGAACAATGAGCAGTTCTTC CASSYSSWGQNNEQFF
once TRBJ2-3 NA TRBV11-2 17 TGTGCCAGCAGCGGGCGACCGGGCGGGATGATGACAGATACGCAGTATTTT CASSGRPGGMMTDTQYF
NA TRBJ1-5 NA TRBV30 15 TGTGCCTGGAGTGATACAGGTCTGGCTTGGGGGCCCCAGCATTTT CAWSDTGLAWGPQHF
NA TRBJ1-5 TRBD1 TRBV30 17 TGTGCCTGGAGTGTTCCGGGGACAGACAATAGCAATCAGCCCCAGCATTTT CAWSVPGTDNSNQPQHF
once TRBJ1-4 TRBD1 TRBV5-1 15 TGCGCCAGCAGCTTGACAGGGGCAACTAATGAAAAACTGTTTTTT CASSLTGATNEKLFF
NA TRBJ1-1 TRBD1 TRBV9 16 TGTGCCAGCAGCTTAACAGGGGGCGCGGGGAACACTGAAGCTTTCTTT CASSLTGGAGNTEAFF
NA TRBJ2-7 TRBD1 TRBV7-2 16 TGTGCCAGCAGCTTAAACAGGGGCTTAGTCACCTACGAGCAGTACTTC CASSLNRGLVTYEQYF
NA TRBJ1-2 NA TRBV27 19 TGTGCCAGCAGTTTATCGGGTGTACGCCCTGGGGGGGAGACCTATGGCTACACCTTC CASSLSGVRPGGETYGYTF
NA TRBJ1-4 NA TRBV27 15 TGTGCCAGCAGTTTGAAGGGGAGGCGCAACGAAAAACTGTTTTTT CASSLKGRRNEKLFF
NA TRBJ1-2 TRBD1 TRBV24-1 16 TGTGCCACCAGTGAACCCGGGACAGCTCTGGAGGATGGCTACACCTTC CATSEPGTALEDGYTF
NA TRBJ2-2 NA TRBV5-1 15 TGCGCCAGCAGCTTGACAGCGGTCGACACCGGGGAGCTGTTTTTT CASSLTAVDTGELFF
few TRBJ2-7 NA TRBV7-8 15 TGTGCCAGCGCTGGCAGGGGACACCGCTTGTACGAGCAGTACTTC CASAGRGHRLYEQYF
NA TRBJ1-2 TRBD1 TRBV7-2 14 TGTGCCAGCAGCTTAGTCGCGACAGGGGACGGCTACACCTTC CASSLVATGDGYTF
once TRBJ1-5 NA TRBV27 13 TGTGCCAGCAGGGCACAGCCGTTTCGGCCCCAGCATTTT CASRAQPFRPQHF
NA TRBJ2-1 TRBD2 TRBV2 17 TGTGCCAGCACCCGCGAGGGACTAGCGGGAGGGCCGGGTGAGCAGTTCTTC CASTREGLAGGPGEQFF
NA TRBJ2-7 TRBD1 TRBV2 13 TGTGCCAGCAGTGTCGACAGGGACTACGAGCAGTACTTC CASSVDRDYEQYF
once TRBJ2-1 NA TRBV9 15 TGTGCCAGCACTCCAAATTACGGGGTAGGAAATGAGCAGTTCTTC CASTPNYGVGNEQFF
once TRBJ1-2 TRBD1 TRBV28 16 TGTGCCAGCATCTCTCCGGCAGGGGGCAGGTCGTATGGCTACACCTTC CASISPAGGRSYGYTF
NA TRBJ2-4 NA TRBV5-8 14 TGTGCCAGCAGCTTGCTAGTAGCCAAAAACATTCAGTACTTC CASSLLVAKNIQYF
NA TRBJ2-7 NA TRBV30 13 TGTGCCTGGAGTGTACAAACCTCCTACGAGCAGTACTTC CAWSVQTSYEQYF